This T cell receptor beta chain was profiled in a study of regulatory T cells in long-lasting Graves disease. About the research overall: Positivity for TSH receptor antibodies plus over 5 years of antithyroid drugs meant persistent Graves' disease.

The authors built TCR beta libraries using iRepertoire HTBI primers and Arm-PCR of CDR3 regions. TCRdb used MiXCR to reprocess the multiplex PCR reads, holding one entry per CDR3 protein. Of 310,000 or so distinct CDR3 sequences in the sample, around 20% were seen once. This clonotype has more than one count but fewer than ten. Time point given: persistent/refractory GD, antithyroid drugs over 5 years with positive TRAb. There was RNA extracted from PBMCs, and the TCR library was made from it. Germline trimming cut 6 bases from V and 9 bases from J; bases unmatched to any gene: 8. This CDR3 spans 13 amino acids. Per the germline V gene, CDR1 is ENHRY and CDR2 is SYGVKD.

This clonotype originated in a female donor with Graves disease. The chain recombines TRBV10-3 with TRBJ1-5; 7 bases map to TRBD1. The sample here was peripheral blood mononuclear cells (PBMCs), taken when the disease was refractory, from a patient treated with antithyroid drugs. The DNA of the CDR3 is TGTGCCATCAGGGAGGGGGCGCAAGGGCCCCAGCATTTT. Protein: CAIREGAQGPQHF.